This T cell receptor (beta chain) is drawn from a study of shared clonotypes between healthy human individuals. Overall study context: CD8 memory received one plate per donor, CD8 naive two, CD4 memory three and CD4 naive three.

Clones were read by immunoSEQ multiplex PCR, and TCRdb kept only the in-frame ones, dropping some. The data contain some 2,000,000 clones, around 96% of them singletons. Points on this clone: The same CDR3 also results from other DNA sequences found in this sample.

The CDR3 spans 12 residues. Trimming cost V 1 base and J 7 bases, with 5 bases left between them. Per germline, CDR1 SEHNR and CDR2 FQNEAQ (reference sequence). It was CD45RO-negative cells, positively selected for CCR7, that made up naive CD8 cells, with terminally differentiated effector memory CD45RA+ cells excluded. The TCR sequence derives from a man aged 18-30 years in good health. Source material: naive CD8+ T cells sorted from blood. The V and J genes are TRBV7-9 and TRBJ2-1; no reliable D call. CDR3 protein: CASSLEGNEQFF. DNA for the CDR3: TGTGCCAGCAGCTTAGAAGGGAATGAGCAGTTCTTC.